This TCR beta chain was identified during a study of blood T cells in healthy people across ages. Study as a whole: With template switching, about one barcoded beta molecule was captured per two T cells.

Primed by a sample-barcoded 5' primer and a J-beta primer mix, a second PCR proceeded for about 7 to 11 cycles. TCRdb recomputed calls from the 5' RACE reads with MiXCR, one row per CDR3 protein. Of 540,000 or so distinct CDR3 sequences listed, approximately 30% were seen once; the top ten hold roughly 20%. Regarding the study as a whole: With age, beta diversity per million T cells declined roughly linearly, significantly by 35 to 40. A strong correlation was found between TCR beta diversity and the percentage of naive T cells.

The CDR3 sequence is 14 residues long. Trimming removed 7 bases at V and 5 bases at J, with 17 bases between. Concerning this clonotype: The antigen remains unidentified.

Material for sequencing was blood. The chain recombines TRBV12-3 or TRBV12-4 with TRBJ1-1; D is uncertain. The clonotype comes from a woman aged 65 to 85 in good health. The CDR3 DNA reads TGTGCCAGCAACCTTTTAGCCGGGGAGACTGAAGCTTTCTTT. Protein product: CASNLLAGETEAFF.